This T cell receptor (beta chain) comes out of a study of control samples from healthy donors and cancer patients. The CDR3 has 14 amino acids. The germline gives CDR1 MNHEY, CDR2 SVGAGI. V shed 7 bases and J shed 11 bases, with 23 bases lying between them. Some clones are missing from TCRdb's copy, which holds only in-frame ones; the method was immunoSEQ multiplex PCR. Among roughly 80,000 clones listed, under 90% were seen once. The chain links TRBV6-5 to TRBJ1-1, with TRBD1 as a possible D gene (6 bases). This TCR came from a man aged 50 to 59 in good health. Sequencing input: blood. The CDR3 sequence is CASIQGRNSNQAFF. CDR3 nucleotides: TGTGCCAGCATCCAGGGGAGGAACTCAAATCAGGCTTTCTTT.